This note documents a single T cell receptor beta chain sequence. Germline CDR1 reads LNHNV; CDR2 reads YYDKDF (reference sequence). The CDR3 length is 14 residues. Trimming pared 6 bases from V and 8 bases from J, leaving 17 bases between. The data were obtained in a study of shared clonotypes between healthy human individuals. Every subset's genomic DNA went evenly onto several immunoSEQ plates. When replicate PCRs were run on sorted subsets, they used 200 ng DNA, 28,000 or so T cell genomes. Produced via immunoSEQ multiplex PCR; TCRdb's table is partial and in-frame only. This table holds some 1.5 million clones, roughly 96% found once.

Sequencing used naive CD4+ T cells sorted from blood. Subset indicated: CD45RA+ positively selected. This clonotype originated in a man in his thirties or forties in good health. V usage is TRBV15 and J usage is TRBJ1-3; D gene uncertain. The DNA of the CDR3 is TGTGCCACCAGTGGAGAGCACGGGCGGGACACCATATATTTT. It yields the protein CATSGEHGRDTIYF.